This T cell receptor (beta chain) originates from a study of early stage breast cancer tumors (TCRdb year 2017). About the full investigation: Of the approximately 15 invasive breast tumors, roughly 13 were found to be estrogen receptor-positive, progesterone receptor-positive and HER2-negative. Most of the 12 ER+/PR+/HER2- tumors were invasive ductal carcinomas, while the other four were invasive lobular carcinomas. On average, each sample got around 10-fold read coverage. A total of 2,651,842 templates, representing some 1 million unique clonotypes, were detected across all samples.

Results the study describes overall, beyond this receptor: Sequencing bulk genomic DNA from unsorted cells could not capture chain pairing or functional markers like CD4, CD8 and FOXP3. Because the cohort was small, analysis by tumor subtype was not possible. Repertoires from blood resembled normal breast more closely than tumor, and using blood as a reference for each tissue separated tumor from normal in about 90% of the 16 patients. Enriched TCRB sequences shared across patients were mostly commonly generated sequences, unlikely to play an important role in the tumor microenvironment. Tumors showed 2 to 2.5-fold higher T cell density and higher clonality than adjacent normal breast tissue.

As for this clone: Its antigen specificity is not known. No much larger clonotype is one base removed from it; base qualities were not supplied.

Two independent genomic DNA replicates were amplified for each sample, with 0.5 ug used for blood and roughly 1.5 ug for tumor or normal breast. TCRB sequencing of genomic DNA was carried out with the ImmunoSeq Intro kit according to the manufacturer's instructions. The multiplex PCR ran for 30 to 35 cycles using proprietary primers and spike-in control sequences for absolute quantification. An 87-bp fragment spanning the CDR3 and flanking V and J genes was sequenced with single-end 150-bp reads. Seven samples, with two replicates for each sample, were multiplexed per lane of an Illumina MiSeq using version 3.0 chemistry. For the original study's pipeline: Raw data were processed with the vendor's proprietary pipeline, and both replicates were merged into a single result per sample. Productive rearrangements sharing the V-gene family, CDR3 amino acid sequence and J-gene segment were defined as clonotypes. To compute clonality, the normalized Shannon entropy (Pielou evenness) of TCRB abundances was subtracted from 1. T cell density was estimated by dividing total templates by the number of input cells inferred from the DNA input amount. Total repertoire diversity and clonality were estimated with Recon using default parameters. Tumor-enriched clonotypes were defined as having over 0.1% abundance in tumor and at least 32-fold higher abundance than in normal breast. This immuneACCESS table, as held by TCRdb, lists in-frame sequences with V and J called but not all clones. Of the missing ones, under half trace to an unresolved V gene in checked studies; the others have no known cause. The DNA was the basis for D and trimming; V, J and clone size are from that table. For this sample there are under 45,000 clones; about three quarters appear just once. Of the sample, roughly 7.2% falls within the top ten clones.

The study profiled bulk TCR beta-chain repertoires in matched peripheral blood, tumor and adjacent normal breast tissue taken from more than 15 patients with early-stage breast cancer. Before surgery, roughly 5-11 mL of whole blood was collected in EDTA tubes and processed within 2 hours. Ficoll-Paque centrifugation in SepMate-50 tubes was used to isolate peripheral blood mononuclear cells. PBMCs were cryopreserved in aliquots of roughly 1.9 to 4 million cells in approximately 90% FBS with roughly 10% DMSO and kept in liquid nitrogen. The Qiagen AllPrep DNA/RNA Mini kit was used to extract genomic DNA. The CDR3, cysteine through phenylalanine, is 14 amino acids long. Kept here is only the CDR3 DNA, which spans 42 bases and is read in frame from base 1. Trimming costs V 8 bases and J 1 base, and their ends lie 14 bases apart. CDR1 and CDR2, per the germline V gene, are MDHEN and SYDVKM.

This TCR came from a person in their fifties or sixties with breast cancer. The sequenced sample consisted of blood. This sequence uses TRBV28 and TRBJ1-1; a tentative D call is TRBD1 (5 bases match). The DNA sequence is as follows: TGTGCCAGCTGGGGGGGAGATCGGAACACTGAAGCTTTCTTT. Translated, it gives CASWGGDRNTEAFF.